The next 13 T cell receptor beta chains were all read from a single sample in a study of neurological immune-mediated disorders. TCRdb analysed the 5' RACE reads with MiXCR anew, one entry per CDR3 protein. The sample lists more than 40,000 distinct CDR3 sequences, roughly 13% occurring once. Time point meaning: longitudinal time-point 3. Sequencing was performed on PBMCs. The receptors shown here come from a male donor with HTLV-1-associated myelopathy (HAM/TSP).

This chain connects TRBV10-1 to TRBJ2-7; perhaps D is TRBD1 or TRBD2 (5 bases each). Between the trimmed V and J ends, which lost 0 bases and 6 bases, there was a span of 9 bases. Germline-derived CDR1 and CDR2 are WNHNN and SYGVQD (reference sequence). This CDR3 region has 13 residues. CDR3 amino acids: CASSESIGAEQYF. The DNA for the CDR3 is TGCGCCAGCAGTGAGTCGATCGGGGCCGAGCAGTACTTC.

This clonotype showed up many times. This CDR3 reads CASSEGQSGEKLFF. The CDR3 nucleotides are TGCGCCAGCAGCGAAGGACAGTCTGGGGAAAAACTGTTTTTT. The chain joins TRBV5-1 to TRBJ1-4, with D tentatively TRBD1 (6 bases). The CDR3 length is 14 residues. Trimming left V 4 bases short and J 8 bases short, with 15 bases between. Germline V CDR1 and CDR2: SGHRS, YFSETQ.

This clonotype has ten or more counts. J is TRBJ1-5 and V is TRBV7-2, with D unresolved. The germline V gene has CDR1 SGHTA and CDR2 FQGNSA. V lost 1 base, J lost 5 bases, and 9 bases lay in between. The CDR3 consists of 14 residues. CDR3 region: CASSLGRDYQPQHF. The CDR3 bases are TGTGCCAGCAGCTTAGGCCGGGATTATCAGCCCCAGCATTTT. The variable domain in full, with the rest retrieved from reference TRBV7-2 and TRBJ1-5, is GAGVSQSPSNKVTEKGKDVELRCDPISGHTALYWYRQSLGQGLEFLIYFQGNSAPDKSGLPSDRFSAERTGGSVSTLTIQRTQQEDSAVYLCASSLGRDYQPQHFGDGTRLSIL.

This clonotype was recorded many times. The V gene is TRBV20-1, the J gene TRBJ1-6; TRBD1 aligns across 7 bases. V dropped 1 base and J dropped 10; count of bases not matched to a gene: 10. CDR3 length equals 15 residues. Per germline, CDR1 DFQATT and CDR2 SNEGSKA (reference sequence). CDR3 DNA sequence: TGCAGTGCTAGAGGGGGGAGACAGGGAGTATCACCCCTCCACTTT. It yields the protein CSARGGRQGVSPLHF.

The CDR3 is CASSQDLKGQKPQHF. CDR3 DNA sequence: TGTGCCAGCAGCCAAGATCTTAAGGGCCAAAAGCCCCAGCATTTT. The chain recombines TRBV4-2 with TRBJ1-5; the D is unclear. Trimming took off 0 bases at V and 8 bases at J, with 14 bases between the two ends. Germline CDR1 and CDR2: LGHNA and YNFKEQ. The CDR3 is 15 residues long.

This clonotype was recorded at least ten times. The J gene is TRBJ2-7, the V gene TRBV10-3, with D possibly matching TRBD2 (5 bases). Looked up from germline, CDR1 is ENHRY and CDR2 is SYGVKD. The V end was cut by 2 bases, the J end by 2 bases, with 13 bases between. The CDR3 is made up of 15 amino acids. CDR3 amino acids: CAISEGPDGTYEQYF. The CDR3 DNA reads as TGTGCCATCAGTGAGGGGCCGGACGGGACCTACGAGCAGTACTTC.

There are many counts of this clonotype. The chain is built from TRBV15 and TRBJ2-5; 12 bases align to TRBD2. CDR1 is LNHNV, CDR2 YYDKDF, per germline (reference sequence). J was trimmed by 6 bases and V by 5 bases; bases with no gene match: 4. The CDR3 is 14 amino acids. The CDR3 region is CATSQLAGGQTQYF. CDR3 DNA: TGTGCCACCAGCCAACTAGCGGGGGGACAGACCCAGTACTTC.

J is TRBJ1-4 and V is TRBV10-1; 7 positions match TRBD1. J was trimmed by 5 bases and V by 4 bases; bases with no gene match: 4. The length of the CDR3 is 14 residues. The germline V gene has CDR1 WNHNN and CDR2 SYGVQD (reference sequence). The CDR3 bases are TGCGCCAGCAGTGCGGGACAGATGAATGAAAAACTGTTTTTT. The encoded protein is CASSAGQMNEKLFF.

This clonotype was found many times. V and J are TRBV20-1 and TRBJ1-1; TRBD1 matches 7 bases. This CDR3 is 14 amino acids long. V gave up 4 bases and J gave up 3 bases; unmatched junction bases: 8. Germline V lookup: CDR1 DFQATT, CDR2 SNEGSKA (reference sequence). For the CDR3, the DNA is TGCAGTGCTACCCCCAGGGGGACACACACTGAAGCTTTCTTT. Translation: CSATPRGTHTEAFF.

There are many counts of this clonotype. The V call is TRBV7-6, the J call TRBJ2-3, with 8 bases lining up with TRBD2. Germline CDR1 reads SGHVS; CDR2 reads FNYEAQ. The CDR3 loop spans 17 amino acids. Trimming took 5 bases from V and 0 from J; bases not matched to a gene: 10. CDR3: CASSQGGGITSTDTQYF. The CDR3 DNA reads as TGTGCCAGCAGCCAAGGCGGGGGGATAACTAGCACAGATACGCAGTATTTT.

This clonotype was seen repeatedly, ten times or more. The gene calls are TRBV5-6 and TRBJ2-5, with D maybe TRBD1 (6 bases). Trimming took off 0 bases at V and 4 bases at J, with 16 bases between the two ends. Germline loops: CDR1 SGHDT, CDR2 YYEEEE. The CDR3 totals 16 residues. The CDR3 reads CASSLGTGLRGETQYF. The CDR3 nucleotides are TGTGCCAGCAGCTTGGGTACAGGGCTGCGAGGAGAGACCCAGTACTTC.

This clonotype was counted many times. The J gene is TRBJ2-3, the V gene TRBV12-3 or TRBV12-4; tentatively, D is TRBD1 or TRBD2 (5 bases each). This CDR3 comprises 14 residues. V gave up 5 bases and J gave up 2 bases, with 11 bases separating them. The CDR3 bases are TGTGCCAGCAGTCCGGGGCTAGACACAGATACGCAGTATTTT. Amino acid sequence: CASSPGLDTDTQYF.

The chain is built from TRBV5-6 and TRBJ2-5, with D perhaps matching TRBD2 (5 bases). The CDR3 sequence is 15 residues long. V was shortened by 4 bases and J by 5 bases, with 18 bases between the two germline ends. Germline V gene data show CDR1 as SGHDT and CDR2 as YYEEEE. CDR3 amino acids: CASSQINGRRETQYF. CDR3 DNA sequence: TGTGCCAGCAGCCAAATAAACGGTAGGAGGGAGACCCAGTACTTC.